The clone carrying this T cell receptor beta chain occurred a few times. Its target is not known. A read error may produce the germline difference seen at one junction end. This specimen belongs to a study of tumor-infiltrating lymphocytes in primary liver carcinoma. On the study more broadly: Stage T1-T3 N0M0 and a size of roughly 4.2 to 11 cm characterized the tumors.

Whole-study findings and limits: It was observed that only about 8-24% of the top clones appeared in every one of the five tumor regions. In tumor-adjacent and tumor-blood pairs, overlap was lower than in tumor region pairs. Blood trailed tumors significantly in top-250-clone fraction (p = 0.039).

Researchers generated TCR beta cDNA from approximately 0.55 ug of total RNA, relying on a constant-region primer. Sequencing libraries for TCR beta derived from three nested multiplex PCR rounds that used slightly modified ARM-PCR. Two initial PCR rounds of about 10 cycles each paired TRBV1-TRBV30 forward primers with a C-beta reverse primer. Each CDR3 protein gets one entry after TCRdb re-called the multiplex PCR reads with MiXCR. The sample carries around 81,000 distinct CDR3 sequences, about 64% recorded once. This CDR3 spans 15 amino acids. Without any cell sorting, roughly 18-31 mg of bulk tissue yielded co-extracted RNA and DNA.

The chain uses TRBV12-3 or TRBV12-4 and TRBJ2-3, with D perhaps TRBD1 (6 bases). The source is a woman aged 55 to 70 with primary liver carcinoma and hepatitis B virus infection. Material: liver tumor tissue from sampling region 4. The sample's subset: tumor region T4, right-lateral pole. CDR3 amino acids: CASSRGQISTYTQYF. The CDR3 coding sequence is TGTGCCAGCAGTCGCGGACAGATTAGCACATATACGCAGTATTTT.